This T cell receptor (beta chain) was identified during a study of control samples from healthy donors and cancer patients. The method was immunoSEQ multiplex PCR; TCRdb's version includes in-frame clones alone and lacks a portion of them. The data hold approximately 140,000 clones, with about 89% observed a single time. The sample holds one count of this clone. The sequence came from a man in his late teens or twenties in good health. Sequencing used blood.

This chain's CDR3 is CASSQDIGQSTEAFF. In nucleotides, the CDR3 is TGCGCCAGCAGCCAAGATATAGGTCAGTCCACTGAAGCTTTCTTT. The chain employs TRBV4-3 and TRBJ1-1; D unresolved. V was cut by 0 bases and J by 4 bases, with 12 bases left in between. The CDR3 contains 15 residues. The V gene's germline CDR1 is LGHNA and CDR2 YSLEER.